The sequence of this T cell receptor beta chain was determined in a study of identical twins. In this sample, this clonotype turned up a few times. Between the trimmed V and J ends, which lost 5 bases and 3 bases, there was a span of 13 bases. The CDR3 is 15 residues long. One entry per CDR3 protein, called by TCRdb with MiXCR from the 5' RACE reads. The data show approximately 700,000 distinct CDR3 sequences, 18% seen once. These same records also appear under a second study, on T cells expressing NK-cell markers.

Sample: PBMCs. The clonotype comes from a woman under 30 in good health. The chain combines TRBV12-3 or TRBV12-4 with TRBJ1-4, with D possibly being TRBD1 (6 bases). CDR3 residues: CASSRTANSNEKLFF. The CDR3 DNA reads as TGTGCCAGCAGTCGGACAGCAAACTCTAATGAAAAACTGTTTTTT.